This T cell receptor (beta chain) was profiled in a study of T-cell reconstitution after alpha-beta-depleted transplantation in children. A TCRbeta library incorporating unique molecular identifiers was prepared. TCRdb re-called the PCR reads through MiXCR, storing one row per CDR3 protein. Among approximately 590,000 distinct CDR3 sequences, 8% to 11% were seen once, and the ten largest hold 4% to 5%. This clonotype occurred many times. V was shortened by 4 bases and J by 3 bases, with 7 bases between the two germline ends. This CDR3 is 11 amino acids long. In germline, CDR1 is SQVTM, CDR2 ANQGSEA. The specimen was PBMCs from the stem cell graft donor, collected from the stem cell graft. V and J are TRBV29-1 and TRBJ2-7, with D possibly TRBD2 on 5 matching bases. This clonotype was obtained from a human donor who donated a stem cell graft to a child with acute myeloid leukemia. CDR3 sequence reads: CSVAEGYEQYF. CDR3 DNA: TGCAGCGTTGCCGAGGGCTACGAGCAGTACTTC.